The entry below gives a single T cell receptor beta chain sequence along with its context. Its antigen is unidentified. This entry belongs to a study of cytomegalovirus exposure and HLA in healthy donors. On the study more broadly: Most genotyped donors, 65% to 90% of around 370, had Caucasian-associated genetic ancestry. Study observations and caveats: Later analysis indicated greater clonal expansion among HLA-associated TCR beta chains than among equally common other chains. Specificity of a few CMV-associated chains for CMV antigens was verified in vitro.

The PCR used 60 Vbeta and 13 Jbeta primers. Generated by immunoSEQ multiplex PCR, the TCRdb table keeps only in-frame clones and is missing some. The table lists fewer than 200,000 clones, roughly 80% of them singletons. Germline V gene data show CDR1 as SGHTA and CDR2 as FQGNSA. CDR3 size: 15 residues. With 4 bases clipped from V and 2 bases from J, the junction kept 2 bases outside the gene matches. The source material was PBMCs. The sequence was collected from a woman aged 45-60 years in good health and CMV-seropositive. The chain links TRBV7-2 to TRBJ1-6; TRBD1 agrees at 7 bases. The chain's CDR3 is CASSSGGTYNSPLHF. As DNA, the CDR3 is TGTGCCAGCAGCTCAGGGGGAACCTATAATTCACCCCTCCACTTT.